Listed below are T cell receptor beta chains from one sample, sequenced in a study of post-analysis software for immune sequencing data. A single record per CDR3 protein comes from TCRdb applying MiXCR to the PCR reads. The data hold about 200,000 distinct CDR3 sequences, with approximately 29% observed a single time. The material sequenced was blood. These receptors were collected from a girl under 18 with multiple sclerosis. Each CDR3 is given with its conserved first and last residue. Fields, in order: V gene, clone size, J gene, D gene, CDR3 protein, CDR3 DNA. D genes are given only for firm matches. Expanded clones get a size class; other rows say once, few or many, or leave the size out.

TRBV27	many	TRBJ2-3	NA	CASSLSVPASANTDTQYF	TGTGCCAGCAGTTTATCTGTCCCGGCTAGCGCGAATACAGATACGCAGTATTTT
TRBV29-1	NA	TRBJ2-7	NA	CSVDGDREGEQYF	TGCAGCGTTGACGGTGACAGGGAGGGCGAGCAGTACTTC
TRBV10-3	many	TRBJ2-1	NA	CAIRPSLVDEQFF	TGTGCCATCAGGCCCTCCCTTGTCGATGAGCAGTTCTTC
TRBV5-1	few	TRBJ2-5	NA	CASSWGDRQETQYF	TGCGCCAGCAGCTGGGGGGACAGACAAGAGACCCAGTACTTC
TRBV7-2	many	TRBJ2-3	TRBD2	CASSRRPSGSITDTQYF	TGTGCCAGCAGCCGCCGGCCTAGCGGGAGTATCACAGATACGCAGTATTTT
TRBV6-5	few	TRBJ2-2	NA	CASSYMAGELFF	TGTGCCAGCAGTTATATGGCCGGGGAGCTGTTTTTT
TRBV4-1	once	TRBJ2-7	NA	CASSQDWYGSYEQYF	TGCGCCAGCAGCCAAGATTGGTACGGATCCTACGAGCAGTACTTC
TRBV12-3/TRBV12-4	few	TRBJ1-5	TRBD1	CASRTGGGGNQPQHF	TGTGCCAGCAGGACAGGGGGCGGCGGCAATCAGCCCCAGCATTTT
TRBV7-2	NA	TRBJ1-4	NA	CASSATGSNGEKLFF	TGTGCCAGCAGCGCAACAGGGTCGAATGGCGAAAAACTGTTTTTT
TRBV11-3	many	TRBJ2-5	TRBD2	CASSRGGPSLAGAETQYF	TGTGCCAGCAGCCGGGGGGGGCCTTCACTAGCGGGAGCGGAGACCCAGTACTTC
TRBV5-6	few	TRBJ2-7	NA	CASSPLGGSSSYEQYF	TGTGCCAGCAGCCCCCTGGGCGGGTCGAGCTCCTACGAGCAGTACTTC
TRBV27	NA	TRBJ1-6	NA	CASSLRGDQSPLHF	TGTGCCAGCAGTTTAAGGGGGGATCAGTCCCCCCTCCACTTT
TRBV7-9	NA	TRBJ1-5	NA	CASSLGSGAQPQHF	TGTGCCAGCAGCTTAGGGTCAGGGGCTCAGCCCCAGCATTTT
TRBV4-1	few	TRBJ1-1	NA	CASSQEKTVMNTEAFF	TGCGCCAGCAGCCAAGAAAAGACAGTCATGAACACTGAAGCTTTCTTT
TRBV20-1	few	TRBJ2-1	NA	CSARGHTGGPYNEQFF	TGCAGTGCTAGAGGGCACACGGGGGGCCCGTACAATGAGCAGTTCTTC
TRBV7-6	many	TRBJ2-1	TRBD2	CASSQTSGGVSYNEQFF	TGTGCCAGCAGCCAGACTAGCGGGGGGGTCTCCTACAATGAGCAGTTCTTC
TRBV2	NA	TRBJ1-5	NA	CASMVGALEPQHF	TGTGCCAGCATGGTCGGGGCATTGGAGCCCCAGCATTTT
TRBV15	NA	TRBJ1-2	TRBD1	CATSIQGASDGYTF	TGTGCCACCAGCATCCAGGGGGCGTCGGATGGCTACACCTTC
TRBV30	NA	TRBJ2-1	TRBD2	CAWRLAGSNEQFF	TGTGCCTGGAGGCTAGCGGGGAGTAATGAGCAGTTCTTC
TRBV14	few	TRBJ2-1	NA	CASSPGIRYNEQFF	TGTGCCAGCAGCCCGGGGATCCGCTACAATGAGCAGTTCTTC
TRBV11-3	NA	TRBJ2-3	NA	CASSPKHGADTQYF	TGTGCCAGCAGCCCAAAGCACGGGGCGGATACGCAGTATTTT
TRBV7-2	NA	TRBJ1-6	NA	CASSLAGALNSPLHF	TGTGCCAGCAGCTTAGCAGGGGCATTGAATTCACCCCTCCACTTT
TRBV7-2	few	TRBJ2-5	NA	CASSLQRGEQETQYF	TGTGCCAGCAGCTTACAACGAGGGGAGCAAGAGACCCAGTACTTC
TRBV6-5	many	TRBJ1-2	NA	CASSYAGTPNYGYTF	TGTGCCAGCAGTTACGCCGGGACACCTAACTATGGCTACACCTTC
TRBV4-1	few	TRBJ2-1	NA	CASSQSRRDEQFF	TGCGCCAGCAGCCAAAGTAGGAGGGATGAGCAGTTCTTC
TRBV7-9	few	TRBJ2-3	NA	CASSSLGGYTDTQYF	TGTGCCAGCAGCTCCCTGGGAGGCTACACAGATACGCAGTATTTT
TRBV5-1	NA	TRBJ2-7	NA	CASTSGTLSYEQYF	TGCGCCAGCACCTCCGGGACTCTAAGCTACGAGCAGTACTTC
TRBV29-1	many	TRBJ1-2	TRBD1	CSDTGQGVQGYTF	TGCAGCGACACGGGACAGGGGGTGCAAGGCTACACCTTC
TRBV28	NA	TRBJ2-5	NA	CASRAGGETQYF	TGTGCCAGCCGGGCAGGGGGGGAGACCCAGTACTTC
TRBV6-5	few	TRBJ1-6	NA	CASSYQSGHNSPLHF	TGTGCCAGCAGTTACCAATCGGGGCATAATTCACCCCTCCACTTT
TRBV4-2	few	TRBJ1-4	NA	CASSQGQGAWGEKLFF	TGTGCCAGCAGCCAAGGGCAAGGGGCCTGGGGTGAAAAACTGTTTTTT
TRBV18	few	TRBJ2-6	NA	CASKSSGANVLTF	TGTGCCAGTAAGAGCTCTGGGGCCAACGTCCTGACTTTC
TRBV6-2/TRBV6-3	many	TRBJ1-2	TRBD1	CASRPNRGGGYTF	TGTGCCAGCAGACCCAACAGGGGAGGTGGCTACACCTTC
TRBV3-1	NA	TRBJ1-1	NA	CASSRQKLTGMNTEAFF	TGTGCCAGCAGCCGGCAGAAACTCACAGGGATGAACACTGAAGCTTTCTTT